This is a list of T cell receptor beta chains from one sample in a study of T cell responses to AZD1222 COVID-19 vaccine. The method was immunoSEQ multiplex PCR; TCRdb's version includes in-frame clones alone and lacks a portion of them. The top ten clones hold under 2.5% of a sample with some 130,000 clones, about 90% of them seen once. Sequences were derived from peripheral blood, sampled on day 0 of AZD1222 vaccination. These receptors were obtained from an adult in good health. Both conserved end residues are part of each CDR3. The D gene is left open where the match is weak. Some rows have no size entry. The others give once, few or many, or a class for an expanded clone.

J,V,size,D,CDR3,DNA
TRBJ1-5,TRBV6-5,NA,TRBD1,CASSLTGFQPQHF,TGTGCCAGCAGTTTGACAGGGTTTCAGCCCCAGCATTTT
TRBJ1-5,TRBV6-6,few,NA,CASSYSRTSNQPQHF,TGTGCCAGCAGTTACTCCCGGACCAGCAATCAGCCCCAGCATTTT
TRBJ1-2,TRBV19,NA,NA,CASSTLSGTNLDYGYTF,TGTGCCAGTAGTACCCTTTCTGGGACTAACCTAGACTATGGCTACACCTTC
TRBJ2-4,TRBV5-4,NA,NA,CASSPIPIPSGQNIQYF,TGTGCCAGCAGCCCAATTCCTATACCCAGCGGCCAAAACATTCAGTACTTC
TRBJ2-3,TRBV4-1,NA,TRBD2,CASSRYSGFNTDTQYF,TGCGCCAGCAGCCGATATAGCGGGTTCAACACAGATACGCAGTATTTT
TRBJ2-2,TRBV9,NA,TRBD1,CASSPPTGLAGELFF,TGTGCCAGCAGCCCCCCGACAGGGTTGGCCGGGGAGCTGTTTTTT
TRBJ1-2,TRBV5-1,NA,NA,CASSYQWGGSDGYTF,TGCGCCAGCAGCTACCAATGGGGTGGCTCTGATGGCTACACCTTC
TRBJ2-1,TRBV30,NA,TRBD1,CAWSRDRVGHEQFF,TGTGCCTGGAGCCGGGACAGGGTGGGCCATGAGCAGTTCTTC
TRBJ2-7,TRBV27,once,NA,CASSLVGMLGSYEQYF,TGTGCCAGCAGTTTAGTCGGGATGCTTGGCTCCTACGAGCAGTACTTC
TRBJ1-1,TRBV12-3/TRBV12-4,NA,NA,CASNTYMNTEAFF,TGTGCCAGCAACACCTACATGAACACTGAAGCTTTCTTT